Each of the 26 T cell receptor beta chains below was sequenced from the same sample in a study of blood T cell repertoires in COVID-19. Only in-frame clones appear in the TCRdb table, and some are missing; sequencing was by immunoSEQ multiplex PCR. The sample lists roughly 40,000 clones, more than 80% occurring once. Sequencing used peripheral blood. All receptors derive from a man aged 45-65 years with COVID-19, enrolled during active disease.

The chain couples TRBV6-5 to TRBJ1-2; 9 bases fit TRBD1. The CDR3 sequence is 14 residues long. Germline V gene data show CDR1 as MNHEY and CDR2 as SVGAGI. V shed 5 bases, J shed 7 bases, and the junction held 8 bases outside the gene matches. The CDR3 DNA reads TGTGCCAGCAGTCGAGGACAGGGGTACTCTGGCTACACCTTC. It translates to CASSRGQGYSGYTF.

The rearrangement joins TRBV2 to TRBJ1-6, with a tentative D call TRBD1 (5 bases). Per germline, CDR1 SNHLY and CDR2 FYNNEI. The CDR3 loop spans 15 amino acids. The ends were cut back, 6 bases at V and 0 bases at J, with 9 bases in the middle. CDR3 sequence: CASSRGSSYNSPLHF. CDR3 DNA: TGTGCCAGCAGCCGGGGGAGCTCCTATAATTCACCCCTCCACTTT.

The chain couples TRBV30 to TRBJ2-7; D gene ambiguous. V was trimmed by 1 base and J by 5 bases, leaving 18 bases between them. The V gene's germline CDR1 is GTSNPN and CDR2 SVGIG (reference sequence). The CDR3 has 15 residues. The chain's CDR3 is CAWSEGIGASNEQYF. In DNA form, the CDR3 reads TGTGCCTGGAGTGAAGGTATAGGAGCATCTAACGAGCAGTACTTC. Together with reference TRBV30 and TRBJ2-7, the CDR3 gives the full variable domain: SQTIHQWPATLVQPVGSPLSLECTVEGTSNPNLYWYRQAAGRGLQLLFYSVGIGQISSEVPQNLSASRPQDRQFILSSKKLLLSDSGFYLCAWSEGIGASNEQYFGPGTRLTVT.

J is TRBJ2-7 and V is TRBV4-1; tentatively, D is TRBD2 (6 bases). V dropped 1 base and J dropped 2 bases, with 12 bases sitting between them. This CDR3 comprises 15 residues. Germline V gives CDR1 MGHRA, CDR2 YSYEKL. CDR3 loop: CASSQGASVTYEQYF. CDR3 DNA sequence: TGCGCCAGCAGCCAAGGGGCTAGCGTTACCTACGAGCAGTACTTC.

The V gene is TRBV19, the J gene TRBJ2-1; 10 bases agree with TRBD2. V dropped 1 base and J dropped 6; count of bases not matched to a gene: 6. This CDR3 comprises 16 residues. CDR1 is LNHDA and CDR2 is SQIVND in the germline V gene (reference sequence). The CDR3 here is CASSIVGSGRSNEQFF. CDR3 nucleotide sequence: TGTGCCAGTAGTATAGTCGGTAGCGGGAGGAGCAATGAGCAGTTCTTC.

The rearrangement uses TRBV5-4 and TRBJ1-1; 8 bases match TRBD1. V shed 5 bases, J shed 1 base, and the junction held 7 bases outside the gene matches. The CDR3 covers 15 residues. Germline-derived CDR1 and CDR2 are SGHNT and YYREEE (reference sequence). CDR3 in amino acids: CASRPGGRGNTEAFF. The CDR3 nucleotides read TGTGCCAGCAGGCCAGGGGGCAGGGGGAACACTGAAGCTTTCTTT.

The chain is built from TRBV5-4 and TRBJ1-6; weak D call: TRBD1 (6 bases). Germline assignment: CDR1 SGHNT and CDR2 YYREEE (reference sequence). Deletions cut 4 bases from V and 10 bases from J, with 21 bases between. This CDR3 is built from 16 residues. CDR3 in DNA: TGTGCCAGCAGCCCTGGGTACCAGGGGCAAAAGTCACCCCTCCACTTT. Protein sequence: CASSPGYQGQKSPLHF.

This clone showed up just once. The genes are TRBV25-1 and TRBJ1-1; D may be TRBD1 (5 bases). Trimming took 0 bases from V and 4 from J, leaving 9 bases between them. CDR3 length: 14 amino acids. Germline V lookup: CDR1 MGHDK, CDR2 SYGVNS. DNA for the CDR3: TGTGCCAGCAGTGAATACGGCAGGGCCACTGAAGCTTTCTTT. This codes for CASSEYGRATEAFF.

This clone was recorded only once. The genes are TRBV19 and TRBJ1-5, with 8 bases matching TRBD1. The CDR3 spans 15 residues. Trimming took 1 base from V and 7 from J; bases not matched to a gene: 6. Per germline, CDR1 LNHDA and CDR2 SQIVND (reference sequence). The CDR3, as DNA: TGTGCCAGTAGTATAGGACAGGGGTCTAGACAGCCCCAGCATTTT. This sequence encodes CASSIGQGSRQPQHF.

The chain links TRBV7-9 to TRBJ2-3; a weak D match, TRBD2 (7 bases). V gave up 1 base and J gave up 2 bases, with 13 bases separating them. From germline, CDR1 is SEHNR and CDR2 FQNEAQ (reference sequence). The CDR3 covers 16 residues. CDR3 amino acids: CASSLVAGALTDTQYF. CDR3 nucleotide sequence: TGTGCCAGCAGCTTAGTTGCGGGGGCTCTCACAGATACGCAGTATTTT.

This chain uses TRBV19 with TRBJ2-7; 7 bases map to TRBD2. The J segment lost 7 bases and the V segment lost 1 base, leaving 4 bases of the junction unmatched. The CDR3 consists of 13 residues. The germline V gene has CDR1 LNHDA and CDR2 SQIVND (reference sequence). The CDR3 bases are TGTGCCAGTAGTATAGTCGAAGCGGGGGAGCAGTACTTC. Translating gives CASSIVEAGEQYF.

The chain joins TRBV7-8 to TRBJ2-7, with D possibly being TRBD1 (5 bases). The CDR3 is made up of 15 amino acids. Germline CDR1 is SGHVS and CDR2 is FQNEAQ. V dropped 3 bases and J dropped 0 bases, with 12 bases sitting between them. DNA for the CDR3: TGTGCCAGCAGCTTCCCACCAGGGAACTCCTACGAGCAGTACTTC. Translation gives CASSFPPGNSYEQYF.

DNA for the CDR3: TGCGCCAGCAGCTTGAGGGCTAGCGTAGGTAACGAGCAGTACTTC. Translated: CASSLRASVGNEQYF. The chain is built from TRBV5-1 and TRBJ2-7; possibly TRBD2 for D (6 bases). The CDR3 spans 15 residues. Germline V gives CDR1 SGHRS, CDR2 YFSETQ. The ends were cut back, 1 base at V and 5 bases at J, with 16 bases in the middle. Together with reference TRBV5-1 and TRBJ2-7, the CDR3 gives the full variable domain: KAGVTQTPRYLIKTRGQQVTLSCSPISGHRSVSWYQQTPGQGLQFLFEYFSETQRNKGNFPGRFSGRQFSNSRSEMNVSTLELGDSALYLCASSLRASVGNEQYFGPGTRLTVT.

The DNA for the CDR3 is TGTGCCAGCAGTGGCTGGGGACAGGAAGAGACCCAGTACTTC. Its protein is CASSGWGQEETQYF. V and J are TRBV27 and TRBJ2-5; TRBD1 matches at 8 bases. Germline assignment: CDR1 MNHEY and CDR2 SMNVEV (reference sequence). There are 14 residues in the CDR3. V was pared by 5 bases and J by 3 bases, with 5 bases of the junction left unmatched.

The J gene is TRBJ1-1, the V gene TRBV27; TRBD1 aligns across 12 bases. V dropped 2 bases and J dropped 1; count of bases not matched to a gene: 11. Germline CDR1 is MNHEY and CDR2 is SMNVEV (reference sequence). This CDR3 region has 19 residues. The CDR3 DNA reads as TGTGCCAGCAGTTTAAACCGGGACAGGGGGCAGGGGAGGAACACTGAAGCTTTCTTT. Amino acids: CASSLNRDRGQGRNTEAFF.

CDR3 coding DNA: TGTGCCAGCAGGTATACCGGGACAGGGATCACTGAAGCTTTCTTT. Amino acids: CASRYTGTGITEAFF. This rearrangement joins TRBV27 to TRBJ1-1; TRBD1 agrees at 9 bases. The CDR3 consists of 15 residues. Germline V lookup: CDR1 MNHEY, CDR2 SMNVEV (reference sequence). The junction had 9 bases not matched to a gene; V was cut back by 6 bases and J by 4 bases.

The chain uses TRBV20-1 and TRBJ1-2; D not certain. The CDR3 is made up of 10 amino acids. In germline, CDR1 is DFQATT, CDR2 SNEGSKA (reference sequence). The V gene lost 5 bases and the J gene lost 5 bases, with 6 bases spanning the gap. The CDR3 here is CSAGRYGYTF. Written as DNA, the CDR3 is TGCAGTGCTGGCCGATATGGCTACACCTTC.

The chain has TRBV30 and TRBJ1-1, with D perhaps matching TRBD1 (5 bases). Trimming left V 0 bases short and J 3 bases short, with 23 bases between. CDR1 GTSNPN and CDR2 SVGIG come from the germline V gene (reference sequence). This CDR3 is 18 amino acids long. DNA for the CDR3: TGTGCCTGGAGTGTATTGAGCAGGGTCCGCGGTCGGGACACTGAAGCTTTCTTT. It specifies CAWSVLSRVRGRDTEAFF.

The J gene is TRBJ1-1, the V gene TRBV30, with 7 bases matching TRBD1. The J segment lost 0 bases and the V segment lost 5 bases, leaving 3 bases of the junction unmatched. CDR3 length: 13 amino acids. Germline values: CDR1 GTSNPN, CDR2 SVGIG (reference sequence). In DNA form, the CDR3 reads TGTGCCTGGGGCACAGGGGTGAACACTGAAGCTTTCTTT. It is translated as CAWGTGVNTEAFF.

The V gene is TRBV4-2, the J gene TRBJ2-3; D call uncertain. This CDR3 spans 14 amino acids. CDR1 and CDR2 (germline): LGHNA, YNFKEQ. V gave up 3 bases and J gave up 1 base, with 8 bases separating them. CDR3 loop: CASSHHERTDTQYF. The CDR3 nucleotides read TGTGCCAGCAGCCACCACGAGCGCACAGATACGCAGTATTTT.

This CDR3 reads CASISRGTETQYF. For the CDR3, the DNA is TGTGCCAGCATCTCCCGCGGTACGGAGACCCAGTACTTC. The chain is built from TRBV5-8 and TRBJ2-5; the D is unclear. Germline values: CDR1 SGHTS, CDR2 YDEGEE. The CDR3 covers 13 residues. The ends were cut back, 6 bases at V and 5 bases at J, with 14 bases in the middle. Full variable domain (outside the CDR3, taken from reference TRBV5-8 and TRBJ2-5): EAGVTQSPTHLIKTRGQQATLRCSPISGHTSVYWYQQALGLGLQFLLWYDEGEERNRGNFPPRFSGRQFPNYSSELNVNALELEDSALYLCASISRGTETQYFGPGTRLLVL.

The V gene is TRBV6-1, the J gene TRBJ1-1; D gene ambiguous. Trimming cost V 1 base and J 1 base, with 4 bases left between them. Germline V gene data show CDR1 as MNHNS and CDR2 as SASEGT. The CDR3 extends over 13 amino acids. Here the CDR3 reads CASSEGRNTEAFF. CDR3 nucleotides: TGTGCCAGCAGTGAAGGTCGGAACACTGAAGCTTTCTTT.

V is TRBV5-1 and J is TRBJ2-5; a weak D match, TRBD2 (5 bases). Between the trimmed V and J ends, which lost 5 bases and 8 bases, there was a span of 16 bases. The CDR3 contains 13 residues. Germline V gives CDR1 SGHRS, CDR2 YFSETQ. In DNA form, the CDR3 reads TGCGCCAGCAGGACTAACGCGTTGGGCACCCAGTACTTC. It codes for CASRTNALGTQYF.

The V and J genes are TRBV7-2 and TRBJ1-2; maybe TRBD1 (5 bases). Trimming took off 2 bases at V and 2 bases at J, with 21 bases between the two ends. The germline V gene encodes CDR1 SGHTA and CDR2 FQGNSA. There are 18 residues in the CDR3. CDR3 bases: TGTGCCAGCAGCTTAATTGGCGGCAGGGAATCTTTCAACTATGGCTACACCTTC. This codes for CASSLIGGRESFNYGYTF.

This chain joins TRBV28 and TRBJ1-5; 7 nucleotides align to TRBD1. V lost 2 bases to trimming and J lost 0 bases; unmatched junction nucleotides: 7. CDR1 is MDHEN and CDR2 is SYDVKM in the germline V gene. CDR3 length: 17 residues. CDR3 protein: CASSLGDRLYSNQPQHF. The CDR3, as DNA: TGTGCCAGCAGTTTAGGGGACAGACTGTATAGCAATCAGCCCCAGCATTTT.

The CDR3 loop reads CASSVVQGWGTDTQYF. The CDR3 region has the DNA TGTGCCAGCAGCGTAGTGCAGGGGTGGGGCACAGATACGCAGTATTTT. The chain is built from TRBV9 and TRBJ2-3, with D tentatively TRBD1 (6 bases). CDR1 and CDR2 (germline): SGDLS, YYNGEE. This CDR3 region has 16 residues. Trimming left V 0 bases short and J 1 base short, with 12 bases between.